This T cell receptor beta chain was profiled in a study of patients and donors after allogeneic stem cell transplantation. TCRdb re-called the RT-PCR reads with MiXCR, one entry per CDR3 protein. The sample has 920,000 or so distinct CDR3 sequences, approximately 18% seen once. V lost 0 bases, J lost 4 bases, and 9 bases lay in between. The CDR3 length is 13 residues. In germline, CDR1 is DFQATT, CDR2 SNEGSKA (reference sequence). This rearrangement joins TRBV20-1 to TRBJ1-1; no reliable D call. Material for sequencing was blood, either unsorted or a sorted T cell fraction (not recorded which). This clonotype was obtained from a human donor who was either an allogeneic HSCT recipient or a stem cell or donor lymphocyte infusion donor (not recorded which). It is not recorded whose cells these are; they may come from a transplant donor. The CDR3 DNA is TGCAGTGCTAGAGAAGGGTTTTTCACTGAAGCTTTCTTT. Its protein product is CSAREGFFTEAFF.